A single sample gave rise to the 10 T cell receptor beta chains below, sequenced in a study of early T cells in non-severe SARS-CoV-2 infection. TCRdb reanalysed the 5' RACE reads using MiXCR and keeps one entry per CDR3 protein. The sample carries over 70,000 distinct CDR3 sequences, approximately 15% recorded once. Sequencing was performed on whole blood. Every receptor here comes from an adult who was a healthcare worker with PCR-confirmed SARS-CoV-2 infection or an uninfected control (not recorded which).

This chain links TRBV7-2 with TRBJ2-1; TRBD2 is a possible D gene (6 bases). This CDR3 has 17 residues. CDR1 is SGHTA, CDR2 FQGNSA, per germline. Trimming left V 5 bases short and J 3 bases short, with 20 bases between. The CDR3 is CASSLGTLVIGYNEQFF. CDR3 DNA: TGTGCCAGCAGCCTAGGGACTTTAGTGATCGGCTACAATGAGCAGTTCTTC.

The chain links TRBV29-1 to TRBJ2-3; 7 nucleotides align to TRBD2. The J segment lost 2 bases and the V segment lost 7 bases, leaving 6 bases of the junction unmatched. Germline V CDR1 and CDR2: SQVTM, ANQGSEA. This CDR3 has 13 amino acids. The CDR3 DNA reads as TGCAGCGGACGGGACTATTACACAGATACGCAGTATTTT. Translating gives CSGRDYYTDTQYF.

This clonotype was detected a few times. The chain joins TRBV20-1 to TRBJ2-1; 16 bases are shared with TRBD2. Germline values: CDR1 DFQATT, CDR2 SNEGSKA (reference sequence). This CDR3 is 16 amino acids long. V lost 6 bases and J lost 6; bases outside the gene matches: 8. CDR3 protein: CSATGTSGRAGNEQFF. For the CDR3, the DNA is TGCAGTGCCACCGGGACTAGCGGGAGGGCCGGCAATGAGCAGTTCTTC.

This clonotype has only a few counts. The V gene is TRBV29-1, the J gene TRBJ2-1; D possibly uses TRBD1 or TRBD2 (6 bases each). The CDR3 length is 15 residues. Deletions cut 7 bases from V and 0 bases from J, with 16 bases between. Germline V lookup: CDR1 SQVTM, CDR2 ANQGSEA. The DNA for the CDR3 is TGCAGCGGTGAGGGGGGATCGAGCTCCTACAATGAGCAGTTCTTC. It codes for CSGEGGSSSYNEQFF.

At least ten counts were recorded for this clonotype. The V call is TRBV13, the J call TRBJ2-5, with 8 nucleotides matching TRBD1. Germline loops: CDR1 PRHDT, CDR2 FYEKMQ (reference sequence). The CDR3 covers 16 residues. V was clipped by 5 bases and J by 4 bases; unmatched bases: 12. The CDR3 protein is CASSNALDRVRETQYF. In nucleotides, the CDR3 is TGTGCCAGCAGCAACGCCTTGGACAGGGTTAGAGAGACCCAGTACTTC.

The V call is TRBV12-3 or TRBV12-4, the J call TRBJ2-1; 8 nucleotides line up with TRBD2. CDR3 length equals 15 residues. After removal of 2 bases from V and 5 bases from J, the junction contained 5 bases not matched to a gene. The CDR3 here is CASSLRTSRNNEQFF. CDR3 nucleotides: TGTGCCAGCAGTTTAAGGACTAGCAGGAACAATGAGCAGTTCTTC.

This clonotype was found a few times. V gene TRBV2 combines with J gene TRBJ2-7, with D possibly TRBD1 on 6 matching bases. Germline loops: CDR1 SNHLY, CDR2 FYNNEI. The CDR3 extends over 17 amino acids. V was shortened by 2 bases and J by 1 base, with 18 bases between the two germline ends. The DNA for the CDR3 is TGTGCCAGCAGTGAAAGTGGGGGCCGGGGCGGATCCTACGAGCAGTACTTC. Translated, it gives CASSESGGRGGSYEQYF.

The V gene is TRBV6-5, the J gene TRBJ1-5, with 8 bases that match TRBD1. The ends lost 6 bases at V and 0 bases at J; junction bases unmatched: 4. Germline V CDR1 and CDR2: MNHEY, SVGAGI. The CDR3 runs 15 residues. The CDR3 loop reads CASRVDRGSNQPQHF. The CDR3 DNA reads TGTGCCAGCAGGGTCGACAGGGGTAGCAATCAGCCCCAGCATTTT.

The V gene is TRBV7-9, the J gene TRBJ2-7; perhaps TRBD2 as D (5 bases). Germline V gene sequence: CDR1 SEHNR, CDR2 FQNEAQ (reference sequence). The CDR3 is 14 amino acids. Between the trimmed V and J ends, which lost 0 bases and 3 bases, there was a span of 9 bases. CDR3 sequence reads: CASSLAGVVYEQYF. The DNA of the CDR3 is TGTGCCAGCAGCTTAGCGGGAGTAGTCTACGAGCAGTACTTC.

The V and J genes are TRBV28 and TRBJ1-5; TRBD1 aligns across 9 bases. This CDR3 is built from 14 residues. V shed 10 bases, J shed 6 bases, and the junction held 10 bases outside the gene matches. CDR1 MDHEN and CDR2 SYDVKM come from the germline V gene. CDR3 amino acids: CAIKGQGTGQPQHF. In DNA, the CDR3 is TGTGCCATTAAGGGACAGGGAACGGGTCAGCCCCAGCATTTT.